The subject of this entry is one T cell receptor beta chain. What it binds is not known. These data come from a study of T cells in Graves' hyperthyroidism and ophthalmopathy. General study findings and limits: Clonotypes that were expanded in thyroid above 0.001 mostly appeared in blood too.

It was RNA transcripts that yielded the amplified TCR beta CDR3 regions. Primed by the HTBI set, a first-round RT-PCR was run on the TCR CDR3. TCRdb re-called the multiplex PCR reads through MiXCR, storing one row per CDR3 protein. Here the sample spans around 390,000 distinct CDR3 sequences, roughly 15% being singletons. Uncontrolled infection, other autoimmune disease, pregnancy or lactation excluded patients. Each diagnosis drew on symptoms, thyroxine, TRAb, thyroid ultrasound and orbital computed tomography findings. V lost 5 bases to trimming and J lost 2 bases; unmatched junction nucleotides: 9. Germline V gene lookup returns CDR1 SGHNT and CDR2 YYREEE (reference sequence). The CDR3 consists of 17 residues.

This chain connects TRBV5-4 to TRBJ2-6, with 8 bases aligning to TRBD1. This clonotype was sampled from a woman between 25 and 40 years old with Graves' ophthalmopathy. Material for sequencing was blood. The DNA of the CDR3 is TGTGCCAGCAGTGCCGGACAGGGTAGGGCTGGGGCCAACGTCCTGACTTTC. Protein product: CASSAGQGRAGANVLTF.